This T cell receptor (beta chain) was sequenced for a study of blood T cell repertoires in COVID-19. Study overall: Collection of acute and convalescent COVID-19 samples took place in the United States, Italy and Spain. Sample material is recorded as cDNA or gDNA derived from T cells, B-cell-depleted T cells, or PBMCs.

The CDR3 consists of 16 residues. Germline V gene sequence: CDR1 SGHTA, CDR2 FQGNSA. Trimming left V 3 bases short and J 3 bases short, with 18 bases between. Original processing notes: Researchers report that nucleated cell counts were estimated from reference gene primer amplification. Data came from immunoSEQ multiplex PCR; TCRdb stores just in-frame clones and leaves some out. D and trimming were read from the DNA, whereas the V and J calls and clone size are those reported in that table. The data show around 380,000 clones, roughly 80% seen once. This clone was picked up a small number of times. The sequencing sample was made of peripheral blood. This receptor was taken from a human donor with acute or convalescent COVID-19. The donor label of this sample is uncertain. This rearrangement joins TRBV7-2 to TRBJ2-7; a possible D gene is TRBD2 (5 bases). This CDR3 reads CASSLGSRLASYEQYF. Here the CDR3 DNA reads TGTGCCAGCAGCTTGGGGTCGAGGCTAGCTAGCTACGAGCAGTACTTC.